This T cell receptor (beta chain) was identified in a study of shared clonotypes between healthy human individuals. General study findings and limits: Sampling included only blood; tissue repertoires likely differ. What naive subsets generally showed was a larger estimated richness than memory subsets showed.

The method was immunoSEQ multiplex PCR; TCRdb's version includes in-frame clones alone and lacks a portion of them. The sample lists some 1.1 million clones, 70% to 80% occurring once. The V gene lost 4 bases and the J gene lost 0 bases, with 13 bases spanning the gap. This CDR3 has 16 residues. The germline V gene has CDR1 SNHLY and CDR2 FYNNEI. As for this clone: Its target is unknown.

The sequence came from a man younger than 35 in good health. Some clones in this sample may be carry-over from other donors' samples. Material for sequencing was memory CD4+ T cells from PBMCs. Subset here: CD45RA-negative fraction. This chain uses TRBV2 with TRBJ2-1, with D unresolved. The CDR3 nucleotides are TGTGCCAGCAGTGCAGCGCCAATGAGCTCCTACAATGAGCAGTTCTTC. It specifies CASSAAPMSSYNEQFF.